This T cell receptor beta chain was profiled in a study of monozygotic twins with inflammatory bowel disease (dated by TCRdb to between 2018 and 2021). About the full investigation: A total of roughly 28 monozygotic twin pairs were included in the full study, comprising nine German pairs (four IBD-concordant, five IBD-discordant) and 19 IBD-discordant Danish pairs. The search for disease-associated traits relied mainly on comparing, within discordant pairs, IBD patients with their genetically identical healthy co-twins. Each individual had, on average, about 151 000 unique TCRalpha sequences and 181 000 unique TCRbeta sequences available for analysis.

The CDR3 starts with the cysteine, ends with the phenylalanine, and has 16 residues. No DNA has been recorded. CDR1 is given as MDHEN and CDR2 as SYDVKM, both from the germline V gene. General study outcomes and caveats: Because patients were on differing immunosuppressive treatments, the repertoires may have picked up extra background noise and inter-individual variability. A decrease in TCRbeta repertoire diversity, as measured by inverse Simpson index, was observed in IBD patients compared with their healthy co-twins. The analysis was unable to tell different T cell subtypes apart. Repertoire similarity did not differ between concordant and discordant twins, possibly due to limited statistical power. Fewer clonotypes were shared with other individuals by IBD patients than by healthy twins, most markedly in patients showing signs of disease activity. No single strong signal or clonotype linked to IBD turned up in the results, so the idea that one exists was not supported.

From each donor, a roughly 2.3 ml peripheral blood sample was collected into PAXgene tubes and stored at -80 degrees C. Without T cell sorting, total RNA was isolated from whole blood using the PAXgene blood miRNA kit on an automated QIAcube. Deep TCRalpha and TCRbeta repertoire profiling with unique molecular barcoding was performed on peripheral blood of monozygotic twin pairs concordant or discordant for inflammatory bowel disease. For every twin pair, smoking habits were documented, and each individual was categorised as a current, former or never smoker. Receptor amplification or capture employed 5' RACE. For each TCR library, approximately 4,000 ng of total RNA was used. For each sample, cDNA was synthesized in eight separate reactions using SMARTScribe reverse transcriptase. During cDNA synthesis, template switching introduced unique molecular identifiers that contained a 6-nucleotide sample barcode. TCRalpha and TCRbeta cDNA was amplified in two nested PCRs of about 17 and 10 cycles, and bead purification was carried out after each PCR. Before amplification, the cDNA was treated with uracil DNA-glycosylase and purified using the QIAquick PCR purification kit. The second PCR was the step at which Illumina TruSeq-compatible adapters and sample-specific barcodes were added. Library quality and concentration were checked on TapeStation and Qubit, and libraries were pooled at 5 ng each. Sequencing of pooled libraries was carried out on an Illumina HiSeq2500 single-index Rapid Run using 2 x 100 bp reads and custom sequencing primers. As for the authors' bioinformatics: MiGEC version 1.2.6 was used for UMI-based consensus assembly to correct PCR and sequencing errors. V(D)J alignment, clonotype assembly and CDR3 extraction were performed with MiXCR version 2.1.1. Normalisation of gene usage, clonotype sharing and MAIT/NKT TCR abundance was achieved by analysing the top 1000, 10 000 and 20 000 clonotypes per sample. After downsampling to 27 000 UMIs, diversity was calculated as the inverse Simpson index using the vegan R package. Paired Mann-Whitney U tests on discordant twin pairs were used, with Benjamini-Hochberg multiple-testing correction. TCRdb reprocessed the reads and provides one entry for every CDR3 protein sequence; no DNA is given. TCRdb's processing, not the study's, gives the V and J calls here. The table of this sample itemizes 350,000 to 550,000 distinct CDR3 sequences. The ten biggest clones cover about 2.2% of the sample.

Note on this clonotype: Its target antigen remains unknown.

Sequenced material: blood. The source of this sequence is a human donor with ulcerative colitis or Crohn's disease, or a healthy co-twin of an affected twin (not recorded which). Rearrangement joined TRBV28 to TRBJ2-1; without DNA, the TCRdb call of TRBD2 cannot be checked. The CDR3 protein is CASSWTGSGSKGEQFF.